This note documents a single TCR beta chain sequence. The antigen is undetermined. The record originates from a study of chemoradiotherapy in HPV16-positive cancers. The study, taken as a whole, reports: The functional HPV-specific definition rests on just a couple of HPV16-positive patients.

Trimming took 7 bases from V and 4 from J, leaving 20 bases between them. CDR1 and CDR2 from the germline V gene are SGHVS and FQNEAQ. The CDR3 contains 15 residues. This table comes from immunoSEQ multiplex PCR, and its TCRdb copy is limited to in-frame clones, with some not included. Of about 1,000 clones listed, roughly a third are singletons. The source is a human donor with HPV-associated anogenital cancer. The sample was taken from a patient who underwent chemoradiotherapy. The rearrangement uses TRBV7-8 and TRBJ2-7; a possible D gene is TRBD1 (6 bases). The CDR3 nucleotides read TGTGCCAGCACCGCGTACAGGGAAACTGTTTACGAGCAGTACTTC. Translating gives CASTAYRETVYEQYF.